Listed here are 10 T cell receptor beta chains from one sample, sequenced in a study of cytomegalovirus exposure and HLA in healthy donors. Primers: 60 Vbeta forward and 13 Jbeta reverse. The repertoire was sequenced with immunoSEQ multiplex PCR; TCRdb's copy has only in-frame clones and lacks some. The repertoire holds around 190,000 clones, with roughly 80% as singletons. Sequencing used PBMCs. The receptors originated from a woman under 30 in good health and CMV-seronegative.

This chain links TRBV18 with TRBJ1-1; 9 bases align to TRBD1. There are 13 residues in the CDR3. Germline values: CDR1 KGHSH, CDR2 LQKENI. V shed 8 bases and J 1 base; nucleotides not matched to a gene: 2. The CDR3 spells CASLQGANTEAFF. The CDR3 DNA reads as TGTGCCAGCCTACAGGGGGCGAACACTGAAGCTTTCTTT.

The chain links TRBV4-2 to TRBJ2-7; 12 nucleotides line up with TRBD2. Germline CDR1 LGHNA, CDR2 YNFKEQ. CDR3 length: 15 residues. V was pared by 1 base and J by 3 bases, with 1 base of the junction left unmatched. The CDR3 reads CASSQGLAGVYEQYF. CDR3 nucleotide sequence: TGTGCCAGCAGCCAAGGACTAGCGGGAGTCTACGAGCAGTACTTC.

V usage is TRBV28 and J usage is TRBJ1-2; no reliable D call. CDR3 size: 16 residues. The germline V and J ends were trimmed by 5 bases and 6 bases, with 22 bases remaining between them. Germline loops: CDR1 MDHEN, CDR2 SYDVKM. CDR3 protein: CASSTVLTALSNGYTF. DNA for the CDR3: TGTGCCAGCAGTACTGTCCTAACAGCCCTCTCAAATGGCTACACCTTC.

The CDR3, as DNA: TGTGCCAGCAGTTCCTCAGGGTGGACTGAAGCTTTCTTT. Translated: CASSSSGWTEAFF. This rearrangement joins TRBV28 to TRBJ1-1, with D maybe TRBD1 (5 bases). The CDR3 is made up of 13 amino acids. V lost 4 bases and J 5 bases, leaving 11 bases between the germline ends. Germline CDR1 reads MDHEN; CDR2 reads SYDVKM.

The chain is built from TRBV7-9 and TRBJ1-2; TRBD1 matches 11 bases. CDR1 and CDR2 from the germline V gene are SEHNR and FQNEAQ (reference sequence). Trimming took 0 bases from V and 4 from J; bases not matched to a gene: 7. The CDR3 covers 17 residues. CDR3: CASSLAWTGGSGYGYTF. The CDR3 coding sequence is TGTGCCAGCAGCTTAGCCTGGACAGGGGGCTCTGGCTATGGCTACACCTTC.

In its sample, this clone was seen once. This sequence joins TRBV18 and TRBJ2-6; the D gene is possibly TRBD1 (6 bases). Germline CDR1 reads KGHSH; CDR2 reads LQKENI. The CDR3 length is 16 residues. Deletions cut 2 bases from V and 0 bases from J, with 8 bases between. The CDR3 spells CASSPIQGSGANVLTF. The CDR3 DNA reads TGTGCCAGCTCACCAATACAGGGCTCTGGGGCCAACGTCCTGACTTTC.

Of note for this clone: A read error may produce the germline difference seen at one junction end. The genes are TRBV2 and TRBJ2-7, with D possibly being TRBD1 (5 bases). The CDR3 sequence is 13 residues long. Germline CDR1 and CDR2: SNHLY and FYNNEI. The CDR3 reads CASRDRTTYEQYF. The CDR3 DNA reads as TGTGCCAGCCGTGACAGAACCACCTACGAGCAGTACTTC.

This clone has just a few counts. The chain employs TRBV2 and TRBJ2-5, with TRBD2 matching 10 bases. This CDR3 spans 15 amino acids. Looked up from germline, CDR1 is SNHLY and CDR2 is FYNNEI. The V segment lost 7 bases and the J segment 2 bases; nucleotides outside the gene matches: 7. This CDR3 is CASTPPGLAQETQYF. Here the CDR3 DNA reads TGTGCCAGCACCCCCCCGGGACTAGCGCAAGAGACCCAGTACTTC. The full variable domain, in which reference TRBV2 and TRBJ2-5 provide the parts outside the CDR3, is EPEVTQTPSHQVTQMGQEVILRCVPISNHLYFYWYRQILGQKVEFLVSFYNNEISEKSEIFDDQFSVERPDGSNFTLKIRSTKLEDSAMYFCASTPPGLAQETQYFGPGTRLLVL.

The chain joins TRBV5-1 to TRBJ1-1, with D maybe TRBD1 (5 bases). The CDR3 spans 13 residues. Germline V gene lookup returns CDR1 SGHRS and CDR2 YFSETQ. V lost 5 bases and J 4 bases, leaving 12 bases between the germline ends. CDR3 sequence: CASSTAGGTEAFF. The CDR3 bases are TGCGCCAGCAGTACAGCCGGGGGCACTGAAGCTTTCTTT.

The CDR3 bases are TGCGCCAGCAGCCAAGTCGGAAGAGGCTTCGGAAACATTCAGTACTTC. Amino acid sequence: CASSQVGRGFGNIQYF. The chain uses TRBV4-3 and TRBJ2-4, with unresolved D. There are 16 residues in the CDR3. Per the germline V gene, CDR1 is LGHNA and CDR2 is YSLEER. The V and J ends lost 1 base and 6 bases respectively, with 16 bases between them.